This T cell receptor (beta chain) was identified during a study of regulatory T cells in long-lasting Graves disease. Study conclusions and caveats: Persistent patients had more shared public clonotypes (under 3,000) than new patients (approximately 920). Patients with persistent Graves' had lower TCR diversity than newly diagnosed patients. Accuracy was perhaps lowered by the small sample size. Thyroid tissue went unstudied; only peripheral blood was examined.

V lost 3 bases, J lost 4 bases, and 12 bases lay in between. The CDR3 covers 14 residues. Per the germline V gene, CDR1 is SNHLY and CDR2 is FYNNEI. This clonotype was detected ten times or more. The target antigen is unknown. The time point denotes: persistent/refractory GD, antithyroid drugs over 5 years with positive TRAb. PBMC RNA was the source of the TCR library. In building TCR beta libraries, iRepertoire HTBI primers were used together with Arm-PCR of CDR3 regions. TCRdb passed the multiplex PCR reads through MiXCR, listing each CDR3 protein once. The sample carries 400,000 to 500,000 distinct CDR3 sequences, around 20% recorded once.

This TCR was sampled from a female donor with Graves disease. The sequencing here drew on peripheral blood mononuclear cells (PBMCs), taken when the disease was refractory, from a patient treated with antithyroid drugs. V usage is TRBV2 and J usage is TRBJ2-5, with D perhaps matching TRBD1 (6 bases). CDR3: CASSEWGQRETQYF. CDR3 sequence (DNA): TGTGCCAGCAGTGAGTGGGGGCAGCGAGAGACCCAGTACTTC.